The TCR beta chain described here comes from a study of cytomegalovirus exposure and HLA in healthy donors. In regard to this clone: Its specificity is unknown.

PCR involved 60 Vbeta and 13 Jbeta primers. The method was immunoSEQ multiplex PCR; TCRdb's version includes in-frame clones alone and lacks a portion of them. The sample includes some 150,000 clones, approximately 82% of them seen just once. The study, taken as a whole, reports: TCR beta V- and J-gene trimming, according to a later analysis, was linked to a missense DCLRE1C variant. It was reported that the classifier diagnosed cytomegalovirus status with high specificity and sensitivity in both the original and validation cohorts.

Each of the donors was a healthy bone marrow donor. This clonotype originated in a man in his forties in good health and CMV-seronegative. Sequencing was performed on PBMCs.

The CDR3 loop reads CASSQAGMNTEAFF. In DNA form, the CDR3 reads TGTGCCAGTAGTCAGGCAGGGATGAACACTGAAGCTTTCTTT. The chain joins TRBV19 to TRBJ1-1; D may be TRBD1 (5 bases). The CDR3 is 14 amino acids. Deletions cut 5 bases from V and 0 bases from J, with 10 bases between. Germline V lookup: CDR1 LNHDA, CDR2 SQIVND (reference sequence).